Each of the 5 T cell receptor beta chains below was sequenced from the same sample in a study of shared clonotypes between healthy human individuals. TCRdb's copy holds only in-frame clones and misses some; the assay was immunoSEQ multiplex PCR. The sample has over a million clones, around 98.5% seen once. The specimen was naive CD4+ T cells sorted from blood. The subset denotes: CD45RA+ positively selected. The source is a man between 25 and 39 years old in good health.

This clone was seen just once. The V gene is TRBV19, the J gene TRBJ2-5; 7 nucleotides match TRBD1. This CDR3 comprises 15 residues. Germline-derived CDR1 and CDR2 are LNHDA and SQIVND (reference sequence). The junction had 7 bases not matched to a gene; V was cut back by 4 bases and J by 2 bases. CDR3 DNA: TGTGCCAGTAGTACCGGGACAGCAGGACAAGAGACCCAGTACTTC. It translates to CASSTGTAGQETQYF.

This clone was detected once. V and J are TRBV5-6 and TRBJ1-1; 8 nucleotides line up with TRBD1. With V trimmed by 3 bases and J by 0 bases, 7 bases remained unmatched. The CDR3 is made up of 16 amino acids. Germline CDR1 and CDR2: SGHDT and YYEEEE. CDR3 DNA sequence: TGTGCCAGCAGCTCTCCCTGGACAGGGATGAACACTGAAGCTTTCTTT. Translating it yields CASSSPWTGMNTEAFF.

The V call is TRBV19, the J call TRBJ2-1; 10 bases fit TRBD2. Germline assignment: CDR1 LNHDA and CDR2 SQIVND (reference sequence). V lost 6 bases and J lost 5; bases outside the gene matches: 7. The CDR3 sequence is 15 residues long. The CDR3 DNA reads as TGTGCCAGTAGGACCGGGACTAGCGCCCACAATGAGCAGTTCTTC. It specifies CASRTGTSAHNEQFF.

This sequence joins TRBV5-4 and TRBJ2-7; the D gene is possibly TRBD2 (6 bases). CDR1 SGHNT and CDR2 YYREEE come from the germline V gene (reference sequence). V was shortened by 3 bases and J by 4 bases, with 14 bases between the two germline ends. This CDR3 has 14 amino acids. The chain's CDR3 is CASSSLAIGYEQYF. In DNA form, the CDR3 reads TGTGCCAGCAGCTCGCTAGCGATTGGATACGAGCAGTACTTC.

J is TRBJ1-5 and V is TRBV27; TRBD1 matches at 7 bases. In germline, CDR1 is MNHEY, CDR2 SMNVEV (reference sequence). V trimming: 5 bases; J trimming: 1 base; junction bases outside the gene matches: 5. This CDR3 comprises 15 residues. The CDR3 sequence: CASSPPGQSNQPQHF. Written as DNA, the CDR3 is TGTGCCAGCAGTCCCCCGGGACAGAGCAATCAGCCCCAGCATTTT.